This T cell receptor beta chain was retrieved from a study of neurological immune-mediated disorders. Study-wide results and limits: HTLV-1-associated myelopathy showed the most TCR clonal expansion; multiple sclerosis the least, below healthy controls.

TCRdb called the 5' RACE reads again in MiXCR, with one record for every CDR3 protein. The data show 70,000 to 95,000 distinct CDR3 sequences, under 15% seen once. The sample's time point: longitudinal time-point 2. PBMCs stored at -80 C, numbering 2 million, were the origin of the unsorted libraries. Germline CDR1 and CDR2: SGHDT and YYEEEE. Trimming took 0 bases from V and 8 from J; bases not matched to a gene: 7. This CDR3 contains 15 residues. This clonotype showed up many times. Its antigen is not identified. The sequence was collected from a female donor with HTLV-1-associated myelopathy (HAM/TSP). Sequencing used PBMCs. The chain is built from TRBV5-6 and TRBJ2-4; TRBD1 aligns across 8 bases. The CDR3 reads CASSLVSDRVDIQYF. DNA for the CDR3: TGTGCCAGCAGCTTGGTCTCGGACAGGGTCGACATTCAGTACTTC.